This T cell receptor (beta chain) was captured by sequencing in a study of Ad26.COV2.S vaccination and SARS-CoV-2 variants (dated by TCRdb to the early 2020s). The study in broad terms: Vaccine-arm donors were drawn from COV1001, a multicentre, randomized, double-blind, placebo-controlled phase I-IIa trial of Ad26.COV2.S in healthy adults. Dosing of Ad26.COV2.S was intramuscular, at either 5x10^10 or 1x10^11 viral particles, delivered as one shot or as two shots spaced 56 days apart. Sequencing of the TCRbeta repertoire served to evaluate the specificity and breadth of SARS-CoV-2-reactive T cell receptors following Ad26.COV2.S vaccination. The TCR-sequenced set comprised around 32 samples: about 19 Ad26.COV2.S vaccine recipients, 5 placebo recipients and 8 SARS-CoV-2 convalescent individuals. Trial participants were randomized into five groups of five: low-dose or high-dose Ad26.COV2.S given once or twice, or placebo on both occasions. Throughout the experiments and outcome assessment, investigators stayed blinded to trial group allocation. What the study reported, not specific to this receptor: Vaccine and placebo recipients had comparable non-spike TCR breadth, which fits with the vaccine containing only spike. Comparing responses between vaccine doses or regimens was not something the study was powered to do. Substantial breadth of spike-specific CD8+ and CD4+ T cell responses was reported after vaccination. Ad26.COV2.S recipients had higher spike-specific TCR breadth than placebo recipients (P = 0.0014). The authors noted that total T cell responses may have been underestimated by the TCR breadth and depth analyses.

In the paper's terms, the treatment or condition label means: roughly 18 received Ad26.COV2.S at low or high dose, single or two shots; about 5 received placebo; per-sample allocation not given. For vaccine and placebo recipients, repertoires were sequenced using samples collected on day 63 after the first injection. In Cohort 1b, 25 adults aged 18-55 years were enrolled at a single site in Boston, USA, between 29 July and 7 August 2020. Ad26.COV2.S was a replication-incompetent adenovirus type 26 vector expressing a prefusion-stabilized SARS-CoV-2 spike protein from the original Wuhan strain. TCRbeta CDR3 regions were sequenced with the immunoSEQ Assay. After extraction, genomic DNA underwent amplification by bias-controlled multiplex PCR, followed by high-throughput sequencing. On the authors' methods: To quantify the absolute abundance of every unique TCRbeta CDR3 region, sequences were collapsed and filtered. T cell fraction was estimated by normalizing TCRbeta template counts to usable DNA, which was measured by amplifying reference genes present in all nucleated cells. Repertoire TCRs were annotated as SARS-CoV-2-specific when V gene, CDR3 amino acid sequence and J gene were exactly matched to a known reactive TCR set. The reference SARS-CoV-2 TCR set was obtained from MIRA and was filtered for enrichment in COVID-19-positive ImmuneCODE repertoires, whereby public or cross-reactive TCRs were removed. Using the MIRA antigens, annotated TCRs were further analysed by specific ORF or by position within an ORF. Depth was the summed frequency of annotated unique rearrangements, while breadth was defined as annotated unique rearrangements over total unique productive rearrangements. TCR breadth was compared between groups using two-sided Wilcoxon rank-sum tests. The table comes from immuneACCESS by way of TCRdb, which keeps in-frame sequences with V and J called. Part of the clones is missing from these tables; in studies checked, under half for an unresolved V gene and the rest for unknown reasons. For V, J and clone size, that table is used; D and trimming come from the DNA. This sample has 440,000 or so clones in its table, and around 92% of those were observed once. The ten largest clones take up about 1.7% of the sample.

Details on this clone: This receptor's antigen is unknown. No base quality values were provided; no much bigger clone lies one nucleotide off.

V was cut back by 0 bases and J by 6 bases, leaving a gap of 12 bases between them. The CDR3 covers 15 residues, taking in both the cysteine and the phenylalanine. The retained sequence is limited to the CDR3, 45 bases, with the frame set at the first base. The germline V gene gives CDR1 as LGHNT and CDR2 as FRNRAP. This receptor was taken from a person aged 18-60 years who received the Ad26.COV2.S COVID-19 vaccine or a placebo. The specimen was peripheral blood, collected in a trial of Ad26.COV2.S vaccine versus placebo. The chain is made from TRBV12-5 and TRBJ2-1; matching of 7 bases hints at TRBD1 as the D gene. The CDR3 region: CASGLVGGTVNEQFF. The bases read TGTGCTAGTGGTTTGGTAGGGGGGACAGTCAATGAGCAGTTCTTC.